This TCR beta chain was sequenced for a study of regulatory T cells in long-lasting Graves disease. Study results and caveats: A reduction in accuracy may have resulted from the small sample size.

There are many counts of this clonotype. What it binds is unknown. J gave up 6 bases and V 3 bases, and 9 bases lay outside the gene matches. The CDR3 has 15 residues. Per the germline V gene, CDR1 is DFQATT and CDR2 is SNEGSKA (reference sequence). iRepertoire HTBI primers and Arm-PCR of CDR3 regions built TCR beta libraries. TCRdb re-analysed the multiplex PCR reads in MiXCR, keeping a single row per CDR3 protein. The sample carries over 350,000 distinct CDR3 sequences, approximately 16% recorded once. Time point of the sample: newly diagnosed GD, antithyroid drugs for less than 3 months. The TCR library used RNA extracted from PBMCs. About 8.8 milliliters of peripheral blood went into EDTA tubes. These data were also reused for a study on T cells in Graves' hyperthyroidism and ophthalmopathy. That study reports: Most thyroid clonotypes expanded above 0.001 appeared in blood too.

The chain carries TRBV20-1 and TRBJ1-1; 11 bases line up with TRBD1. The specimen was peripheral blood mononuclear cells (PBMCs), collected at new diagnosis, from a patient treated with antithyroid drugs. This receptor was obtained from a woman aged 40 to 50 with Graves disease. The CDR3 loop is CSARGTGGGRAEAFF. CDR3 in DNA: TGCAGTGCTAGGGGGACAGGGGGAGGTAGGGCTGAAGCTTTCTTT.